This T cell receptor beta chain was recovered during a study of blood T cells in healthy people across ages. In this sample, this clonotype is medium-sized. What it binds is not known. A read error may produce the germline difference seen at one junction end. Findings of the study overall: It was not possible, with unsorted PBMCs, to conclusively compare naive and antigen-experienced cells.

The authors ran a second PCR of about 6 to 11 cycles using a sample-barcoded 5' primer and a J-beta primer mix. Unique molecular identifiers of 12 random nucleotides labeled each cDNA. TCRdb processed the 5' RACE reads anew with MiXCR; each CDR3 protein has one entry. This sample has fewer than 750,000 distinct CDR3 sequences; 40% to 50% occur once, and the top ten carry roughly 24%. The sequence was obtained from a man at least 80 years old in good health. Source material: blood.

CDR3 in amino acids: CASGEGDYEKLFF. CDR3 nucleotides: TGTGCCAGCGGTGAAGGGGATTATGAAAAACTGTTTTTT. The chain joins TRBV6-1 to TRBJ1-4; D perhaps matches TRBD1 (5 bases). The V gene's germline CDR1 is MNHNS and CDR2 SASEGT. The CDR3 runs to 13 residues.